The text below deals with one TCR beta chain. Its target is unknown. One heparinised draw, averaging about 110 mL, was taken per donor. CD4+ cells of the naive, central memory, regulatory and stem cell-like memory types were sorted via CD45RO/CCR7/CD25/CD127/CD95/CD27. All of the isolated RNA was reverse transcribed, so expressed TCRB transcripts were sequenced. Repertoires were generated with immunoSEQ multiplex PCR, while TCRdb's copy carries only in-frame clones and drops some. Seen here are 850,000 to 900,000 clones, 17% observed once, and the top ten hold about 0.02%. The sample comes from a study of beta chain features in type 1 diabetes. Study in general: The examined sorted cells totaled approximately 110 million across samples.

Trimming took 6 bases from V and 6 from J, leaving 21 bases between them. This CDR3 contains 15 residues. Germline V CDR1 and CDR2: WSHSY, SAAADI. General observations from the study: The naive, central memory and Treg TCRB repertoires showed an apparent similarity that was greater among patients than among healthy donors.

The rearrangement links TRBV10-2 to TRBJ2-7, with D perhaps matching TRBD1 or TRBD2 (5 bases each). This TCR was recovered from a woman aged 18-29 years in good health. Sequences were obtained from naive CD4+ T cells from blood. CDR3 DNA sequence: TGCGCCAGCAGCCGAGGGGCGGCTGGTTGGTCCGAGCAGTACTTC. This sequence encodes CASSRGAAGWSEQYF.